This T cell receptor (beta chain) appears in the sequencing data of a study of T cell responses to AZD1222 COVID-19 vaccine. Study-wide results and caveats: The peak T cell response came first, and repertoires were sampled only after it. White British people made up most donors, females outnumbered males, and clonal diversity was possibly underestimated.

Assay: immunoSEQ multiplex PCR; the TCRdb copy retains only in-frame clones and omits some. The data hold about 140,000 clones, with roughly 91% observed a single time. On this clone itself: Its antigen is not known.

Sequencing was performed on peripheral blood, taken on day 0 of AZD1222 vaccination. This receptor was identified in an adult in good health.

The CDR3 reads CASSLWQWHGEKLFF. CDR3 coding DNA: TGTGCCAGCAGCTTATGGCAATGGCATGGTGAAAAACTGTTTTTT. V usage is TRBV7-4 and J usage is TRBJ1-4; D uncertain. V was clipped by 2 bases and J by 7 bases, with 14 bases between them. Germline CDR1 reads SGHVT; CDR2 reads SQSDAQ. CDR3 length: 15 amino acids.